Presented here are 27 T cell receptor beta chains from one specimen sequenced in a study of blood T cell repertoires in COVID-19. Some clones are missing from TCRdb's copy, which holds only in-frame ones; the method was immunoSEQ multiplex PCR. The sample lists 90,000 to 120,000 clones; about 87% were seen once. Sequenced sample: peripheral blood. The receptor set was obtained from a man aged 50-60 years with acute or convalescent COVID-19.

The rearrangement uses TRBV28 and TRBJ1-6, with 7 bases aligning to TRBD1. This CDR3 contains 15 residues. Germline CDR1 and CDR2: MDHEN and SYDVKM. After removal of 5 bases from V and 10 bases from J, the junction contained 11 bases not matched to a gene. As DNA, the CDR3 is TGTGCCAGCAGTCCCCCAAGGGGGCTAGGATCACCCCTCCACTTT. It codes for CASSPPRGLGSPLHF. The full variable domain, in which reference TRBV28 and TRBJ1-6 provide the parts outside the CDR3, is DVKVTQSSRYLVKRTGEKVFLECVQDMDHENMFWYRQDPGLGLRLIYFSYDVKMKEKGDIPEGYSVSREKKERFSLILESASTNQTSMYLCASSPPRGLGSPLHFGNGTRLTVT.

This chain connects TRBV6-5 to TRBJ2-1; 8 bases fit TRBD2. This CDR3 region has 14 residues. CDR1 is MNHEY, CDR2 SVGAGI, per germline. Trimming at V came to 0 bases and at J to 6 bases, leaving 1 base not matched to a gene. In DNA form, the CDR3 reads TGTGCCAGCAGTTACTCGACTAGCGCCAATGAGCAGTTCTTC. This encodes CASSYSTSANEQFF.

This clone was observed a handful of times. V gene TRBV3-1 (or the pseudogene TRBV3-2) combines with J gene TRBJ1-1; TRBD1 aligns across 7 bases. J gave up 5 bases and V 2 bases, and 5 bases lay outside the gene matches. This CDR3 spans 14 amino acids. Germline CDR1 LGHDT, CDR2 YNNKEL (reference sequence). The CDR3 nucleotides read TGTGCCAGCAGCCAATCCAGGGGGAAGACTGAAGCTTTCTTT. Its translation is CASSQSRGKTEAFF.

J is TRBJ2-6 and V is TRBV5-1; TRBD1 matches at 11 bases. The CDR3 has 17 amino acids. V was clipped by 4 bases and J by 2 bases; unmatched bases: 5. Germline CDR1 reads SGHRS; CDR2 reads YFSETQ. The CDR3 DNA follows: TGCGCCAGCAGCCGCGGGACAGGGGGGCCTGGGGCCAACGTCCTGACTTTC. This encodes CASSRGTGGPGANVLTF.

The V and J genes are TRBV5-6 and TRBJ1-5; D is possibly TRBD1 (5 bases). The CDR3 has 17 amino acids. Per the germline V gene, CDR1 is SGHDT and CDR2 is YYEEEE. The V gene lost 4 bases and the J gene lost 0 bases, with 17 bases spanning the gap. CDR3 nucleotides: TGTGCCAGCAGCCGCCGCCTTAAGGGGCATAGCAATCAGCCCCAGCATTTT. The encoded protein is CASSRRLKGHSNQPQHF.

The chain joins TRBV28 to TRBJ1-2; the match to TRBD1 covers 8 bases. After removal of 5 bases from V and 8 bases from J, the junction contained 10 bases not matched to a gene. The V gene's germline CDR1 is MDHEN and CDR2 SYDVKM. This CDR3 spans 14 amino acids. DNA for the CDR3: TGTGCCAGCAGTACCCAGGACAGGGTGTGGGGCTACACCTTC. Translation: CASSTQDRVWGYTF.

This rearrangement joins TRBV6-4 to TRBJ2-2, with a possible D match to TRBD1 (5 bases). CDR3 length: 16 residues. Germline V gene lookup returns CDR1 MRHNA and CDR2 SNTAGT. Trimming pared 0 bases from V and 6 bases from J, leaving 14 bases between. The DNA for the CDR3 is TGTGCCAGCAGTGACTCGACAGAAGGGTCGGCCGGGGAGCTGTTTTTT. This codes for CASSDSTEGSAGELFF.

The chain links TRBV13 to TRBJ2-7, with 8 bases lining up with TRBD2. This CDR3 region has 14 residues. The germline V gene encodes CDR1 PRHDT and CDR2 FYEKMQ (reference sequence). Trimming cost V 2 bases and J 7 bases; bases outside gene matches: 7. CDR3 nucleotides: TGTGCCAGCAGCTTAAACGGGAGGGGCGGGGAGCAGTACTTC. Its translation: CASSLNGRGGEQYF.

This clone came up once. This chain connects TRBV7-9 to TRBJ1-2, with D perhaps TRBD1 (5 bases). With 0 bases removed from V and 5 bases from J, the gap between germline ends came to 13 bases. CDR3 length: 15 amino acids. The germline CDR1 and CDR2 sequences are SEHNR and FQNEAQ (reference sequence). This CDR3 is CASSLAAGPLYGYTF. CDR3 nucleotide sequence: TGTGCCAGCAGCTTAGCGGCAGGGCCATTGTATGGCTACACCTTC.

CDR3 protein: CASSEPGSGSSHIQYF. The CDR3 DNA follows: TGTGCCAGCAGTGAACCTGGTAGCGGGAGTTCACACATTCAGTACTTC. V and J are TRBV6-1 and TRBJ2-4; 9 nucleotides agree with TRBD2. The V gene's germline CDR1 is MNHNS and CDR2 SASEGT. The V segment lost 2 bases and the J segment 8 bases; nucleotides outside the gene matches: 10. There are 16 residues in the CDR3.

The rearrangement joins TRBV18 to TRBJ1-1; D remains unclear. Germline values: CDR1 KGHSH, CDR2 LQKENI. Between the trimmed V and J ends, which lost 3 bases and 1 base, there was a span of 9 bases. This CDR3 has 14 amino acids. For the CDR3, the DNA is TGTGCCAGCTCACCGTTACGGGAGAACACTGAAGCTTTCTTT. Its protein is CASSPLRENTEAFF.

The CDR3 spells CASSGTGFLDTQYF. The CDR3 nucleotides are TGTGCCAGCAGTGGGACAGGGTTTTTAGATACGCAGTATTTT. The genes are TRBV27 and TRBJ2-3; 9 bases are a match to TRBD1. J lost 5 bases, V lost 5 bases, and 5 bases had no gene match. Germline V CDR1 and CDR2: MNHEY, SMNVEV (reference sequence). The CDR3 is 14 residues long.

The chain recombines TRBV7-6 with TRBJ2-5; maybe TRBD2 (6 bases). CDR3 length: 15 residues. V lost 1 base and J lost 1, with 10 bases in between. Germline lookup yields CDR1 SGHVS and CDR2 FNYEAQ. Written as DNA, the CDR3 is TGTGCCAGCAGCTTAGTTCGGGGGATCCAAGAGACCCAGTACTTC. Translation: CASSLVRGIQETQYF.

The table lists this clone with a few counts. V usage is TRBV7-9 and J usage is TRBJ1-1, with 11 bases matching TRBD1. Germline CDR1 SEHNR, CDR2 FQNEAQ (reference sequence). The CDR3 runs 14 residues. V lost 1 base and J lost 7; bases outside the gene matches: 2. Here the CDR3 DNA reads TGTGCCAGCAGCTTAGGGACAGGGGGCTTTGAAGCTTTCTTT. It codes for CASSLGTGGFEAFF.

The gene calls are TRBV19 and TRBJ1-1; 7 nucleotides line up with TRBD1. CDR3 length equals 15 residues. CDR1 LNHDA and CDR2 SQIVND come from the germline V gene (reference sequence). Germline trimming cut 6 bases from V and 1 base from J; bases unmatched to any gene: 8. CDR3 residues: CASSKDRASNTEAFF. CDR3 DNA: TGTGCCAGTAGCAAAGACAGGGCCTCGAACACTGAAGCTTTCTTT.

V gene TRBV6-5 combines with J gene TRBJ2-7, with D possibly being TRBD2 (6 bases). The CDR3 spans 13 residues. Looked up from germline, CDR1 is MNHEY and CDR2 is SVGAGI. Trimming removed 5 bases from V and 4 bases from J, with 12 bases in between. In DNA form, the CDR3 reads TGTGCCAGCAGTCAGACGGGAGAGTACGAGCAGTACTTC. Its protein is CASSQTGEYEQYF.

The CDR3 region has the DNA TGTGCCAGCAGCAACAATTTTATTCAGCCCCAGCATTTT. It codes for CASSNNFIQPQHF. J is TRBJ1-5 and V is TRBV28; the D is unclear. Germline lookup yields CDR1 MDHEN and CDR2 SYDVKM. The CDR3 totals 13 residues. V lost 6 bases to trimming and J lost 6 bases, with 12 bases between them.

This clone was counted a single time. The chain uses TRBV24-1 and TRBJ2-3, with a tentative D call TRBD1 (5 bases). Trimming cost V 3 bases and J 7 bases, with 13 bases left between them. This CDR3 spans 14 amino acids. Germline assignment: CDR1 KGHDR and CDR2 SFDVKD. The DNA of the CDR3 is TGTGCCACCAGTGATACTAACCAGGGAAATACGCAGTATTTT. Protein: CATSDTNQGNTQYF.

The chain employs TRBV5-1 and TRBJ2-6, with TRBD1 identical over 9 bases. With V trimmed by 4 bases and J by 2 bases, 10 bases remained unmatched. The CDR3 is 18 amino acids. The germline V gene encodes CDR1 SGHRS and CDR2 YFSETQ. CDR3: CASSRSGTGLPGANVLTF. The DNA for the CDR3 is TGCGCCAGCAGCCGTTCCGGGACAGGGCTCCCTGGGGCCAACGTCCTGACTTTC.

The chain joins TRBV7-9 to TRBJ2-7; 7 nucleotides line up with TRBD1. The CDR3 is 15 amino acids. Germline V CDR1 and CDR2: SEHNR, FQNEAQ (reference sequence). After removal of 4 bases from V and 1 base from J, the junction contained 7 bases not matched to a gene. CDR3 protein: CASSSRRDSSYEQYF. The CDR3 DNA sequence: TGTGCCAGCAGCTCCAGACGGGACAGTTCCTACGAGCAGTACTTC.

The genes are TRBV15 and TRBJ2-5; 11 nucleotides match TRBD2. Germline CDR1 LNHNV, CDR2 YYDKDF (reference sequence). J lost 1 base, V lost 6 bases, and 4 bases had no gene match. The CDR3 is 15 amino acids. CDR3 region: CATSPTSGAQETQYF. CDR3 DNA sequence: TGTGCCACCAGTCCGACTAGCGGGGCCCAAGAGACCCAGTACTTC.

The chain combines TRBV7-2 with TRBJ2-3; 10 bases are a match to TRBD2. The CDR3 runs 17 residues. Germline lookup yields CDR1 SGHTA and CDR2 FQGNSA. Losses at the gene ends were 1 base for V and 6 bases for J; bases not matched to a gene: 10. Here the CDR3 reads CASSLELAGRYSDTQYF. The CDR3 DNA is TGTGCCAGCAGCTTAGAACTAGCGGGAAGGTACTCCGATACGCAGTATTTT.

This clone was seen only a few times. The chain recombines TRBV5-1 with TRBJ2-3, with D possibly matching TRBD2 (6 bases). The germline V gene encodes CDR1 SGHRS and CDR2 YFSETQ. V shed 5 bases and J shed 0 bases, with 10 bases lying between them. The CDR3 runs 14 residues. The CDR3 here is CASRQSGSTDTQYF. The CDR3, as DNA: TGCGCCAGCAGACAGAGCGGGAGCACAGATACGCAGTATTTT.

The rearrangement joins TRBV5-1 to TRBJ2-7; possibly TRBD1 for D (7 bases). This CDR3 has 13 amino acids. The V end lost 4 bases, the J end lost 3 bases, and 11 bases lay between the germline ends. CDR1 SGHRS and CDR2 YFSETQ come from the germline V gene. The CDR3 DNA is TGCGCCAGCAGCCAGGGGGGCCTCTACGAGCAGTACTTC. Protein product: CASSQGGLYEQYF.

This chain connects TRBV10-3 to TRBJ2-3; 8 nucleotides match TRBD1. The CDR3 is 13 amino acids. The V gene's germline CDR1 is ENHRY and CDR2 SYGVKD. J lost 4 bases, V lost 7 bases, and 4 bases had no gene match. CDR3 sequence (DNA): TGTGCCATCACCCAGGGGGCGCCAGATACGCAGTATTTT. Protein: CAITQGAPDTQYF.

The rearrangement links TRBV7-9 to TRBJ2-5; 14 nucleotides match TRBD2. CDR1 is SEHNR and CDR2 is FQNEAQ in the germline V gene (reference sequence). CDR3 size: 19 residues. With V trimmed by 5 bases and J by 4 bases, 15 bases remained unmatched. CDR3 nucleotide sequence: TGTGCCAGCAGCACCCCCCTCGGACTAGCGGGAGGAAGGCGAGAGACCCAGTACTTC. This codes for CASSTPLGLAGGRRETQYF. The variable domain in full, completed from reference TRBV7-9 and TRBJ2-5, reads DTGVSQNPRHKITKRGQNVTFRCDPISEHNRLYWYRQTLGQGPEFLTYFQNEAQLEKSRLLSDRFSAERPKGSFSTLEIQRTEQGDSAMYLCASSTPLGLAGGRRETQYFGPGTRLLVL.

The chain carries TRBV7-2 and TRBJ2-1, with D perhaps matching TRBD2 (5 bases). Trimming removed 3 bases from V and 10 bases from J, with 19 bases in between. The germline V gene encodes CDR1 SGHTA and CDR2 FQGNSA. CDR3 length: 15 residues. The CDR3 sequence is CASSFPRRGMSEQFF. DNA for the CDR3: TGTGCCAGCAGCTTCCCCCGGAGAGGGATGAGCGAGCAGTTCTTC.